These 17 T cell receptor beta chains were sequenced from one sample in a study of T cells in Graves' hyperthyroidism and ophthalmopathy. TCR beta CDR3 regions were amplified from RNA transcripts. The HTBI primer set was used in a first-round RT-PCR of the TCR CDR3. MiXCR was run by TCRdb on the multiplex PCR reads, yielding one entry per CDR3 protein. The data contain 450,000 to 550,000 distinct CDR3 sequences, approximately 25% of them seen just once; the ten biggest clones take up approximately 11%. The sample was blood. The receptors here all came from a woman in her twenties or thirties with Graves' ophthalmopathy.

This rearrangement joins TRBV6-1 to TRBJ2-5, with D possibly TRBD2 on 6 matching bases. From germline, CDR1 is MNHNS and CDR2 SASEGT. The CDR3 has 12 residues. Between the trimmed V and J ends, which lost 3 bases and 6 bases, there was a span of 8 bases. DNA of the CDR3: TGTGCCAGCAGTGAGGAGGGGAAGACCCAGTACTTC. It translates to CASSEEGKTQYF.

This clonotype was counted ten times or more. The rearrangement uses TRBV19 and TRBJ2-2; D not resolved. From germline, CDR1 is LNHDA and CDR2 SQIVND (reference sequence). The ends were cut back, 1 base at V and 13 bases at J, with 7 bases in the middle. This CDR3 has 11 amino acids. Here the CDR3 reads CASSIGGGLFF. The CDR3 DNA reads TGTGCCAGTAGTATAGGAGGTGGGCTGTTTTTT.

This clonotype showed up many times. The chain couples TRBV28 to TRBJ1-2, with TRBD1 matching over 8 bases. Germline CDR1 reads MDHEN; CDR2 reads SYDVKM. V shed 8 bases and J 8 bases; nucleotides not matched to a gene: 13. The CDR3 totals 14 residues. The CDR3: CASRYATGANGYTF. For the CDR3, the DNA is TGTGCCAGCCGCTACGCGACAGGGGCTAACGGCTACACCTTC.

This clonotype was seen ten or more times. The CDR3 end shows no conserved phenylalanine or tryptophan, and so a read error is likely. This chain connects TRBV11-2 to TRBJ1-5; tentatively, D is TRBD1 (6 bases). CDR1 is SGHAT, CDR2 FQNNGV, per germline. The CDR3 covers 15 residues. V lost 1 base, J lost 2 bases, and 9 bases lay in between. The DNA of the CDR3 is TGTGCCAGCAGCTTAGGCAGGGGTGGCAATCAGCCCCAGCATCTT. Translating it yields CASSLGRGGNQPQHL.

This clonotype was seen only a few times. The CDR3 sequence: CASSPPGLAGGDNIQYF. CDR3 nucleotides: TGCGCCAGCAGCCCGCCGGGACTAGCGGGGGGGGACAACATTCAGTACTTC. V is TRBV5-1 and J is TRBJ2-4; 16 bases map to TRBD2. Losses at the gene ends were 4 bases for V and 7 bases for J; bases not matched to a gene: 8. CDR1 is SGHRS, CDR2 YFSETQ, per germline. This CDR3 contains 17 residues.

This clonotype was seen a single time. This sequence joins TRBV19 and TRBJ1-5; D possibly corresponds to TRBD1 (5 bases). Germline CDR1 LNHDA, CDR2 SQIVND (reference sequence). The V end lost 9 bases, the J end lost 0 bases, and 24 bases lay between the germline ends. The length of the CDR3 is 18 residues. The CDR3 DNA reads TGTGCCAGCCGGAGCGGGACGGCCTCAATTTATAGCAATCAGCCCCAGCATTTT. It is translated as CASRSGTASIYSNQPQHF.

This clonotype occurred many times. The J gene is TRBJ2-7, the V gene TRBV7-9; TRBD1 is a possible D gene (7 bases). V was trimmed by 5 bases and J by 5 bases, leaving 16 bases between them. CDR1 and CDR2 from the germline V gene are SEHNR and FQNEAQ (reference sequence). The CDR3 has 14 amino acids. CDR3 residues: CASSPGQGEDEQYF. DNA of the CDR3: TGTGCCAGCAGCCCGGGGCAGGGGGAGGACGAGCAGTACTTC.

The rearrangement uses TRBV19 and TRBJ1-3; 11 bases are a match to TRBD1. The germline V gene encodes CDR1 LNHDA and CDR2 SQIVND (reference sequence). CDR3 length: 15 residues. V lost 10 bases to trimming and J lost 0 bases; unmatched junction nucleotides: 5. Written as DNA, the CDR3 is TGTGCCACCCGGGACAGGGGGGACTCTGGAAACACCATATATTTT. This gives the protein CATRDRGDSGNTIYF.

This clonotype was counted at least ten times. The gene calls are TRBV28 and TRBJ1-1, with D perhaps TRBD1 (5 bases). CDR1 and CDR2 (germline): MDHEN, SYDVKM. Trimming left V 5 bases short and J 5 bases short, with 12 bases between. The CDR3 length is 13 residues. The CDR3 DNA reads TGTGCCAGCAGTGAGGGGCGAGAGACTGAAGCTTTCTTT. Residues: CASSEGRETEAFF.

This clonotype was recorded at least ten times. The V gene is TRBV6-4, the J gene TRBJ2-7, with D possibly called TRBD1 or TRBD2 (5 bases each). V was clipped by 3 bases and J by 5 bases, with 14 bases between them. Germline loops: CDR1 MRHNA, CDR2 SNTAGT. The CDR3 totals 14 residues. CDR3 nucleotides: TGTGCCAGCAGTGAACGAGGGCAGGGCCACGAGCAGTACTTC. It specifies CASSERGQGHEQYF.

The sample holds a few counts of this clonotype. The CDR3 is CASSLITGLGGNTIYF. CDR3 DNA: TGTGCCAGCAGCTTAATCACGGGACTTGGGGGAAACACCATATATTTT. The V call is TRBV11-2, the J call TRBJ1-3; the D gene is possibly TRBD1 (5 bases). This CDR3 is 16 amino acids long. Germline CDR1 SGHAT, CDR2 FQNNGV. Trimming took 2 bases from V and 4 from J, leaving 15 bases between them.

This clonotype was seen repeatedly, ten times or more. The V gene is TRBV7-8, the J gene TRBJ2-7; 7 bases are shared with TRBD2. In germline, CDR1 is SGHVS, CDR2 FQNEAQ. After removal of 5 bases from V and 5 bases from J, the junction contained 12 bases not matched to a gene. The CDR3 is 15 amino acids. CDR3 loop: CASSGVGLVSDEQYF. The CDR3 DNA reads TGTGCCAGCAGCGGCGTCGGACTAGTCTCGGACGAGCAGTACTTC.

This clonotype was recorded only once. The chain joins TRBV11-2 to TRBJ2-3; D may match TRBD1 or TRBD2 (5 bases each). The V and J ends lost 6 bases and 4 bases respectively, with 17 bases between them. Germline V gene sequence: CDR1 SGHAT, CDR2 FQNNGV. The CDR3 sequence is 15 residues long. In DNA, the CDR3 is TGTGCCAGCAGTCTAGGTGAGGGGATCGCAGATACGCAGTATTTT. Translation gives CASSLGEGIADTQYF.

This chain links TRBV7-9 with TRBJ2-7; 7 bases are a match to TRBD1. The CDR3 runs 15 residues. J gave up 2 bases and V 3 bases, and 7 bases lay outside the gene matches. Per germline, CDR1 SEHNR and CDR2 FQNEAQ (reference sequence). CDR3 region: CASSLGDSGPYEQYF. The CDR3 nucleotides are TGTGCCAGCAGCTTGGGGGACAGTGGACCCTACGAGCAGTACTTC.

There are many counts of this clonotype. The chain carries TRBV11-2 and TRBJ1-2; 10 bases agree with TRBD1. Trimming took 0 bases from V and 6 from J; bases not matched to a gene: 7. Germline CDR1 and CDR2: SGHAT and FQNNGV. This CDR3 is 16 amino acids long. Here the CDR3 reads CASSLEMGTGDHGYTF. As DNA, the CDR3 is TGTGCCAGCAGCTTAGAAATGGGGACAGGGGACCATGGCTACACCTTC. Variable domain in full (rest from reference TRBV11-2 and TRBJ1-2): EAGVAQSPRYKIIEKRQSVAFWCNPISGHATLYWYQQILGQGPKLLIQFQNNGVVDDSQLPKDRFSAERLKGVDSTLKIQPAKLEDSAVYLCASSLEMGTGDHGYTFGSGTRLTVV.

This clonotype was counted ten times or more. The chain uses TRBV29-1 and TRBJ1-2; D is perhaps TRBD1 (5 bases). V lost 4 bases and J lost 2, with 8 bases in between. The CDR3 has 12 residues. In germline, CDR1 is SQVTM, CDR2 ANQGSEA. The DNA of the CDR3 is TGCAGCGTTGTTGCAGGGAACTATGGCTACACCTTC. It is translated as CSVVAGNYGYTF.

The chain's CDR3 is CASSQDVQGGYQPQHF. The CDR3 DNA reads as TGTGCCAGCAGCCAAGATGTCCAGGGAGGTTATCAGCCCCAGCATTTT. V gene TRBV4-2 combines with J gene TRBJ1-5; D is possibly TRBD1 (5 bases). From germline, CDR1 is LGHNA and CDR2 YNFKEQ. Trimming cost V 0 bases and J 5 bases, with 14 bases left between them. CDR3 size: 16 residues.